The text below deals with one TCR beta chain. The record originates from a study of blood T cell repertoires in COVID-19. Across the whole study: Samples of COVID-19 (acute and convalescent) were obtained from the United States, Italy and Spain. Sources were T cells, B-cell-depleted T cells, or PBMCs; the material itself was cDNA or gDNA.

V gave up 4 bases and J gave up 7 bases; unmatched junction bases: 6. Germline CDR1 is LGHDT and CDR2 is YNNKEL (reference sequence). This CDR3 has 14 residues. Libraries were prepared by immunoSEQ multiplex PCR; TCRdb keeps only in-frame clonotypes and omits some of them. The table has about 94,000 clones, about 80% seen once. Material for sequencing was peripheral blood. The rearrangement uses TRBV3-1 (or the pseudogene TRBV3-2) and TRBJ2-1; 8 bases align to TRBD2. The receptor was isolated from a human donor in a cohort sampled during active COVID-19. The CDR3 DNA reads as TGTGCCAGCAGCCCAGGACTAGCTAGGAATGAGCAGTTCTTC. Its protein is CASSPGLARNEQFF.